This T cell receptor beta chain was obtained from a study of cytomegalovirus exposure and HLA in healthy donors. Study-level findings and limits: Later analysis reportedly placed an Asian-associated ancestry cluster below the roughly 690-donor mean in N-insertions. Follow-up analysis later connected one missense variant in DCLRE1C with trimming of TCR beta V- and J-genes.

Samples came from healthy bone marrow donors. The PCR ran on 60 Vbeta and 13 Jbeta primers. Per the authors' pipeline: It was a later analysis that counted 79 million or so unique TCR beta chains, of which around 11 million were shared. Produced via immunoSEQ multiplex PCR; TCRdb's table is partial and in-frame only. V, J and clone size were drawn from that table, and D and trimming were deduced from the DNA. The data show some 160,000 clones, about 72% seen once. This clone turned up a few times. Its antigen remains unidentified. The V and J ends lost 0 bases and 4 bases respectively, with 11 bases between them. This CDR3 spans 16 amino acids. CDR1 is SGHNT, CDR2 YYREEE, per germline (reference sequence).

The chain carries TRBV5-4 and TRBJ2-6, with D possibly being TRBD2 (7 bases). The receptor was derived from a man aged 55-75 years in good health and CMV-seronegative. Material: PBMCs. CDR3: CASSLARGAGANVLTF. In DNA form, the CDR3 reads TGTGCCAGCAGCTTGGCCCGGGGGGCCGGGGCCAACGTCCTGACTTTC.